This is a list of T cell receptor beta chains from one sample in a study of immune cell composition in non-small cell lung cancer. Produced via immunoSEQ multiplex PCR; TCRdb's table is partial and in-frame only. The table includes fewer than 1,200 clones, approximately 79% detected once. Sequencing used lung tumor tissue. The receptors shown here come from a human donor with non-small cell lung cancer. CDR3s include the opening cysteine and the closing phenylalanine or tryptophan. Fields, in order: J gene, clone size, V gene, D gene, CDR3 DNA, CDR3 protein. D genes are given only for firm matches. Expanded clones are given a class, and other clones once, few, many or no size at all.

J gene: TRBJ1-2
clone size: .
V gene: TRBV6-5
D gene: TRBD1
CDR3 DNA: TGTGCCAGCAGTTACTCGACAGGGGAGGGAGTCTTC
CDR3 protein: CASSYSTGEGVF

J gene: TRBJ2-1
clone size: .
V gene: TRBV19
D gene: .
CDR3 DNA: TGTGCCAGTAGTATTTGGGTAGGAGGGCCCCGGGAGGAGCAGTTCTTC
CDR3 protein: CASSIWVGGPREEQFF

J gene: TRBJ2-3
clone size: .
V gene: TRBV7-6
D gene: TRBD1
CDR3 DNA: TGTGCCAGCAGCCCCGAGACAGGGACGGGGGATACGCAGTATTTT
CDR3 protein: CASSPETGTGDTQYF

J gene: TRBJ2-7
clone size: .
V gene: TRBV10-3
D gene: TRBD1
CDR3 DNA: TGTGCCATCAGTGAGCCCGGGACAGGGGGCTACGAGCAGTACTTC
CDR3 protein: CAISEPGTGGYEQYF

J gene: TRBJ2-1
clone size: few
V gene: TRBV5-1
D gene: .
CDR3 DNA: TGCGCCAGCAGCTTGGCCTTCGGAGGTCAGTTCTTC
CDR3 protein: CASSLAFGGQFF

J gene: TRBJ2-7
clone size: .
V gene: TRBV28
D gene: .
CDR3 DNA: TGTGCCAGCAGTTATACAGGGTGGTACGAGCAGTACTTC
CDR3 protein: CASSYTGWYEQYF

J gene: TRBJ2-3
clone size: .
V gene: TRBV15
D gene: .
CDR3 DNA: TGTGCCACCAGCAGATCCGGACAGCCAGGGGGGGATACGCAGTATTTT
CDR3 protein: CATSRSGQPGGDTQYF

J gene: TRBJ2-3
clone size: once
V gene: TRBV11-3
D gene: .
CDR3 DNA: TGTGCCAGCAGCTTACAGGGAACAGATACGCAGTATTTT
CDR3 protein: CASSLQGTDTQYF

J gene: TRBJ1-1
clone size: .
V gene: TRBV30
D gene: .
CDR3 DNA: TGTGCCTGGAGTGTATGGGAGAGAGCTTTCTTT
CDR3 protein: CAWSVWERAFF

J gene: TRBJ1-3
clone size: .
V gene: TRBV4-1
D gene: .
CDR3 DNA: TGCGCCAGCAGCCAAGCAGGTCAGTCCGGAAACACCATATATTTT
CDR3 protein: CASSQAGQSGNTIYF

J gene: TRBJ1-4
clone size: few
V gene: TRBV6-6
D gene: .
CDR3 DNA: TGTGCCAGCAGCCGCCACCGGGGGGCAGAGAATGAAAAACTGTTTTTT
CDR3 protein: CASSRHRGAENEKLFF

J gene: TRBJ2-7
clone size: once
V gene: TRBV13
D gene: TRBD1
CDR3 DNA: TGTGCCAGCAGCTTCCGGGACAGCCTTTCCTATTCCTCCTACGAGCAGTACTTC
CDR3 protein: CASSFRDSLSYSSYEQYF

J gene: TRBJ1-1
clone size: .
V gene: TRBV7-9
D gene: .
CDR3 DNA: TGTGCCAGCAGCCCTAGTCTCAGCCAAGCTTTCTTT
CDR3 protein: CASSPSLSQAFF

J gene: TRBJ1-2
clone size: .
V gene: TRBV5-1
D gene: .
CDR3 DNA: TGCGCCAGCAGCTTGGGGAGTGGGGGCTACACCTTC
CDR3 protein: CASSLGSGGYTF

J gene: TRBJ2-5
clone size: .
V gene: TRBV9
D gene: TRBD2
CDR3 DNA: TGTGCCAGCAGCGCCCTGACTAGCGGGGGGCAGGAGACCCAGTACTTC
CDR3 protein: CASSALTSGGQETQYF

J gene: TRBJ1-5
clone size: few
V gene: TRBV19
D gene: TRBD1
CDR3 DNA: TGTGCCAGTAGTGGGACAGGGGTTCAGCCCCAGCATTTT
CDR3 protein: CASSGTGVQPQHF

J gene: TRBJ2-7
clone size: .
V gene: TRBV13
D gene: TRBD1
CDR3 DNA: TGTGCCAGCAGCTTAAACAGGGGGCTTCCGCCCGCGGACTTC
CDR3 protein: CASSLNRGLPPADF

J gene: TRBJ1-4
clone size: .
V gene: TRBV28
D gene: TRBD1
CDR3 DNA: TGTGCCAGCAGTTCCCCATTAACCCCAGGGGGCGAATCGCAGGAAAAACTGTTTTTT
CDR3 protein: CASSSPLTPGGESQEKLFF

J gene: TRBJ1-6
clone size: .
V gene: TRBV9
D gene: .
CDR3 DNA: TGTGCCAGCAGCGTAACAGACGAAAATTCACCCCTCCACTTT
CDR3 protein: CASSVTDENSPLHF

J gene: TRBJ2-1
clone size: .
V gene: TRBV6-5
D gene: TRBD1
CDR3 DNA: TGTGCCAGCAGAAGTCGACAGGGTTGGTATGAGCAGTTCTTC
CDR3 protein: CASRSRQGWYEQFF

J gene: TRBJ1-5
clone size: .
V gene: TRBV6-6
D gene: .
CDR3 DNA: TGTGCCAGCAGTTACGCGGGCGTCAGCGTGGGGCCCCAGCATTTT
CDR3 protein: CASSYAGVSVGPQHF

J gene: TRBJ2-7
clone size: once
V gene: TRBV28
D gene: TRBD1
CDR3 DNA: TGTGCCAGCAGTGACTCCGGGACAGAGACCTACGAGCAGTACTTC
CDR3 protein: CASSDSGTETYEQYF

J gene: TRBJ2-7
clone size: .
V gene: TRBV9
D gene: .
CDR3 DNA: TGTGCCAGCAGCGTAGCGGGGGGCGGATCCTACGAGCAGTACTTC
CDR3 protein: CASSVAGGGSYEQYF

J gene: TRBJ2-2
clone size: once
V gene: TRBV7-2
D gene: TRBD1
CDR3 DNA: TGTGCCAGCAGCTTAGGTGGACAGGGAATAACCGGGGAGCTGTTTTTT
CDR3 protein: CASSLGGQGITGELFF

J gene: TRBJ1-2
clone size: few
V gene: TRBV5-6
D gene: TRBD1
CDR3 DNA: TGTGCCAGCAGCTTGGCGGGACAGGGTGTCGGCTATGGCTACACCTTC
CDR3 protein: CASSLAGQGVGYGYTF

J gene: TRBJ2-7
clone size: .
V gene: TRBV7-8
D gene: TRBD1
CDR3 DNA: TGTGCCAGCAGCACCTGGACAGGGGTCAACGAGCAGTACTTC
CDR3 protein: CASSTWTGVNEQYF

J gene: TRBJ2-2
clone size: .
V gene: TRBV5-4
D gene: .
CDR3 DNA: TGTGCCAGCAGCAGGGAGAGCGGGGAGCTGTTTTTT
CDR3 protein: CASSRESGELFF

J gene: TRBJ1-4
clone size: .
V gene: TRBV15
D gene: .
CDR3 DNA: TGTGCCACCAGCAGAGAGAGGAATGAAAAACTGTTTTTT
CDR3 protein: CATSRERNEKLFF

J gene: TRBJ2-1
clone size: .
V gene: TRBV9
D gene: TRBD1
CDR3 DNA: TGTGCCAGCAGCCTCGAGGCAGGGGGCTATCATGAGCAGTTCTTC
CDR3 protein: CASSLEAGGYHEQFF

J gene: TRBJ2-3
clone size: .
V gene: TRBV6-5
D gene: TRBD2
CDR3 DNA: TGTGCCAGCAGTTACTCGCGGGGGGGGGCAGATACGCAGTATTTT
CDR3 protein: CASSYSRGGADTQYF

J gene: TRBJ1-1
clone size: .
V gene: TRBV7-7
D gene: TRBD1
CDR3 DNA: TGTGCCAGCAGCTTCCGGGACAGGGCCACTGAAGCTTTCTTT
CDR3 protein: CASSFRDRATEAFF